These 16 T cell receptor gamma chains were all obtained from the same sample, sequenced in a study of gamma delta lymphoproliferative disorders and STAT genes (dated by TCRdb to 2017 to 2018). For TCR sequencing, genomic DNA was taken from peripheral blood mononuclear cells isolated from both patients and controls. Library preparation used multiplex PCR. Sequencing used an Illumina MiSeq. TCRdb reprocessed the public data with the CATT caller; entries with the same nucleotide sequence were combined afterwards. This sample holds 810 or so gamma-chain clones; 15% to 20% were observed only once. The top ten clones comprise approximately 40% of the sample. Specimen: blood. The receptors shown here come from a human donor in good health.

About this clone: This sequence is one base from a far larger clone and is likely a read error. The DNA is left out, because the CDR3 cannot be placed on it with certainty; the CDR3 is given as TCRdb lists it. Within the sample, other DNA sequences also encode this same CDR3. No call exists for the J gene, whereas the V gene is TRGV11. TRGV11 belongs to the ORF category, with a function that is uncertain. From its first to its last residue, the CDR3 has 19 amino acids. Here the CDR3 reads CTTVPAKILINTTGWFKIF.

This clone is deemed large. The rearrangement links TRGV8 to TRGJ1 or TRGJ2. TCRdb gives no J gene; it was assigned here by matching the DNA to germline. Trimming cost V 4 bases and J 3 bases; bases outside gene matches: 15. The CDR3 is made up of 16 amino acids. Germline V gene sequence: CDR1 VENAVY, CDR2 YDSYNSRV. CDR3 in amino acids: CATWDPYGDPYYKKLF. In DNA form, the CDR3 reads TGTGCCACCTGGGACCCTTATGGGGACCCTTATTATAAGAAACTCTTT.

By sample fraction, this clone is medium-sized. The chain employs TRGV8 and TRGJ1 or TRGJ2. TCRdb leaves out the J gene; it was filled in here by matching the DNA to germline. Germline CDR1 reads VENAVY; CDR2 reads YDSYNSRV. With 3 bases clipped from V and 0 bases from J, the junction kept 17 bases outside the gene matches. This CDR3 is 18 amino acids long. CDR3 in amino acids: CATWDFVGRQKNYYKKLF. The CDR3 coding sequence is TGTGCCACCTGGGATTTTGTGGGCCGACAAAAGAATTATTATAAGAAACTCTTT.

Judged by abundance, this clone is medium-sized. The J gene is TRGJ1 or TRGJ2, the V gene TRGV9. TCRdb lists no J gene, so it was determined here by aligning the DNA to germline. This CDR3 has 14 residues. With V trimmed by 2 bases and J by 0 bases, 4 bases remained unmatched. The germline V gene has CDR1 GITISATS and CDR2 ISYDGTV (reference sequence). Here the CDR3 DNA reads TGTGCCTTGTGGGAGGATTCGAATTATTATAAGAAACTCTTT. It is translated as CALWEDSNYYKKLF.

This clone is large (0.1 to 1%) within its sample. An end of the junction does not agree with germline; a read error may underlie this. The genes are TRGV10 and TRGJP1. TCRdb supplies no J gene; here it was assigned by aligning the nucleotide sequence to germline. Being an ORF, TRGV10 has a function that is uncertain. The CDR3 has 17 amino acids. The CDR3 sequence: CAAWESPTSTAGWFKIF. The CDR3 region has the DNA TGTGCTGCGTGGGAATCACCTACTTCTACCGCTGGTTGGTTCAAGATATTT.

This clone rates as medium-sized. V gene TRGV8 combines with J gene TRGJP1. TCRdb supplies no J gene; here it was assigned by aligning the nucleotide sequence to germline. The germline gives CDR1 VENAVY, CDR2 YDSYNSRV. The V and J ends lost 9 bases and 2 bases, in that order; junction bases with no gene match: 3. CDR3 size: 12 residues. CDR3 region: CATQTTGWFKIF. The DNA for the CDR3 is TGTGCCACCCAAACCACTGGTTGGTTCAAGATATTT.

This clone is termed medium-sized. This chain links TRGV10 with TRGJ1 or TRGJ2. Assignment of the J gene here rests on matching the DNA to germline, because TCRdb gives none. TRGV10 has ORF status, its function being uncertain. This CDR3 region has 12 residues. The V and J ends lost 8 bases and 1 base, in that order; junction bases with no gene match: 3. The CDR3 nucleotides are TGTGCTGCGTGGGAAAATTATTATAAGAAACTCTTT. It codes for CAAWENYYKKLF.

By sample share, this clone is large. The chain is built from TRGV10 and TRGJ1 or TRGJ2. TCRdb offers no J gene call, so here the DNA was matched to germline to obtain one. TRGV10 is treated as an ORF (open reading frame) with a function not yet certain. The V and J ends lost 7 bases and 7 bases, in that order; junction bases with no gene match: 8. This CDR3 region has 12 residues. CDR3 DNA: TGTGCTGCGTGGTCTCGGGCCTATAAGAAACTCTTT. Translating it yields CAAWSRAYKKLF.

This clone occurred a few times. V usage is TRGV3 and J usage is TRGJ1 or TRGJ2. The J gene is absent in TCRdb and was assigned here via DNA matching to germline. The V and J ends lost 6 bases and 3 bases, in that order; junction bases with no gene match: 2. The CDR3 totals 11 residues. CDR1 and CDR2 (germline): VTNTFY, YDVSTARD (reference sequence). CDR3 nucleotides: TGTGCCACCTGGCCTTATTATAAGAAACTCTTT. It translates to CATWPYYKKLF.

By share, this clone ranks as medium-sized. This chain uses TRGV4 with TRGJ1 or TRGJ2. The J gene, left out of TCRdb, was set here by checking the DNA against germline. The germline CDR1 and CDR2 sequences are EGSTGY and YDSYTSSV. Trimming removed 0 bases from V and 2 bases from J; junction bases left unmatched: 10. The CDR3 is 16 residues long. CDR3 residues: CATWDGPPADYYKKLF. Here the CDR3 DNA reads TGTGCCACCTGGGATGGGCCACCGGCCGATTATTATAAGAAACTCTTT.

By sample share, this clone is large. The chain combines TRGV8 with TRGJ1 or TRGJ2. TCRdb offers no J gene call, so here the DNA was matched to germline to obtain one. CDR3 length: 10 amino acids. Germline CDR1 reads VENAVY; CDR2 reads YDSYNSRV. The J segment lost 12 bases and the V segment lost 2 bases, leaving 4 bases of the junction unmatched. The CDR3 sequence is CATWDIGKLF. Written as DNA, the CDR3 is TGTGCCACCTGGGATATCGGGAAACTCTTT.

This clone is labeled medium-sized. The V gene is TRGV2, the J gene TRGJ1 or TRGJ2. TCRdb lists no J gene, so it was determined here by aligning the DNA to germline. The ends lost 0 bases at V and 2 bases at J; junction bases unmatched: 4. Germline CDR1 is EGSNGY and CDR2 is YDSYNSKV. The CDR3 runs to 14 residues. CDR3 residues: CATWDGRHYYKKLF. DNA for the CDR3: TGTGCCACCTGGGACGGGCGGCATTATTATAAGAAACTCTTT.

This clone is medium-sized in the sample. The V and J genes are TRGV9 and TRGJ1 or TRGJ2. Here the J gene was assigned by germline matching of the DNA, as TCRdb has none. Germline trimming cut 1 base from V and 3 bases from J; bases unmatched to any gene: 12. The germline gives CDR1 GITISATS, CDR2 ISYDGTV (reference sequence). The CDR3 is 16 amino acids. CDR3 residues: CALWEVSLPSYYKKLF. DNA for the CDR3: TGTGCCTTGTGGGAGGTCTCCCTACCTAGTTATTATAAGAAACTCTTT.

The CDR3: CAPANYYKKLF. The CDR3 DNA sequence: TGTGCCCCGGCGAATTATTATAAGAAACTCTTT. The V and J genes are TRGV3 and TRGJ1 or TRGJ2. Assignment of the J gene here rests on matching the DNA to germline, because TCRdb gives none. Trimming cost V 12 bases and J 0 bases; bases outside gene matches: 5. CDR3 size: 11 residues. Germline values: CDR1 VTNTFY, CDR2 YDVSTARD (reference sequence).

This clone was seen more than once but under ten times. This DNA's translation differs at residue 3 from TCRdb's protein, which comes from a much larger clone; a read error is likely, and the protein shown is translated from the DNA. The chain has TRGV3 and TRGJP2. Here the J gene was assigned by germline matching of the DNA, as TCRdb has none. The germline gives CDR1 VTNTFY, CDR2 YDVSTARD (reference sequence). The CDR3 has 15 residues. This CDR3 is CAAWDRLGGDWIKTF. The CDR3 nucleotides are TGTGCCGCCTGGGACAGGCTCGGTGGTGATTGGATCAAGACGTTT.

This clone was counted only a few times. The V and J genes are TRGV10 and TRGJ1 or TRGJ2. No J gene is reported in TCRdb; it was inferred here by comparing the DNA with germline. TRGV10 is an ORF for which the function is uncertain. This CDR3 has 12 residues. V shed 8 bases, J shed 10 bases, and the junction held 12 bases outside the gene matches. CDR3 sequence reads: CAAWDHRWKKLF. CDR3 coding DNA: TGTGCTGCGTGGGACCACCGGTGGAAGAAACTCTTT.